Listed here are 19 T cell receptor beta chains from one sample, sequenced in a study of siplizumab effects on memory and regulatory T cells (dated by TCRdb to between 2018 and 2021). Receptor libraries were prepared by the immunoSEQ multiplex PCR assay. Imported from immuneACCESS, the table was reduced by TCRdb to in-frame sequences with V and J called. These copies leave out some clones; in studies compared against another copy, an unresolved V gene accounts for under half, and the cause of the remainder is not known. The sample includes just over 8,500 clones, with over 60% observed a single time. The ten biggest clones cover under 70% of the sample. Material: effector memory CD8+ T cells sorted from blood. The cell subset or site label, read with the paper, signifies: unstimulated CD8+ effector memory T cells. Receptors originate from a human donor in good health.

This clone was counted a few times. The rearrangement uses TRBV29-1 and TRBJ2-7; no reliable D call. Germline assignment: CDR1 SQVTM and CDR2 ANQGSEA. This CDR3 spans 12 amino acids. V lost 0 bases, J lost 4 bases, and 7 bases lay in between. The CDR3 sequence: CSVEEEHYEQYF. In nucleotides, the CDR3 is TGCAGCGTTGAAGAGGAGCATTACGAGCAGTACTTC.

The chain employs TRBV9 and TRBJ1-1; perhaps TRBD1 as D (5 bases). Trimming removed 0 bases at V and 2 bases at J, with 11 bases between. Per the germline V gene, CDR1 is SGDLS and CDR2 is YYNGEE. The length of the CDR3 is 15 residues. The CDR3 loop reads CASSVGAGINTEAFF. The CDR3, as DNA: TGTGCCAGCAGCGTAGGGGCAGGGATAAACACTGAAGCTTTCTTT.

Here the CDR3 DNA reads TGTGCCAGTAGTCCACCCATGGGGTCCTACAATGAGCAGTTCTTC. Encoded protein: CASSPPMGSYNEQFF. The chain links TRBV19 to TRBJ2-1, with D unclear. V was shortened by 5 bases and J by 1 base, with 12 bases between the two germline ends. The CDR3 runs 15 residues. CDR1 is LNHDA, CDR2 SQIVND, per germline (reference sequence).

The V call is TRBV6-4, the J call TRBJ1-1; D is undetermined. The CDR3 covers 14 residues. V was pared by 3 bases and J by 2 bases, with 10 bases between. Germline assignment: CDR1 MRHNA and CDR2 SNTAGT. The CDR3 bases are TGTGCCAGCAGTGAATCCCCAGGAAACACTGAAGCTTTCTTT. Translation: CASSESPGNTEAFF.

The chain's CDR3 is CASSPTDYNEQFF. The CDR3 DNA reads TGTGCCAGCAGCCCCACAGATTACAATGAGCAGTTCTTC. The rearrangement links TRBV6-6 to TRBJ2-1; D is ambiguous. V lost 6 bases and J lost 4, with 10 bases in between. Per the germline V gene, CDR1 is MNHNY and CDR2 is SVGAGI (reference sequence). The CDR3 length is 13 residues.

This clone was seen a few times. Here the CDR3 DNA reads TGTGCCAGCAGTTTATTGAGAGGACCCCTCCACTTT. This sequence encodes CASSLLRGPLHF. The chain couples TRBV27 to TRBJ1-6; no clear D. This CDR3 has 12 amino acids. Between the trimmed V and J ends, which lost 1 base and 12 bases, there was a span of 7 bases. Germline V lookup: CDR1 MNHEY, CDR2 SMNVEV (reference sequence).

This clone was seen a few times. The CDR3 DNA is TGCGCCAGCAGCCAAGATCCTCAGGGACCTCCTGAAGCTTTCTTT. This sequence encodes CASSQDPQGPPEAFF. The J gene is TRBJ1-1, the V gene TRBV4-1; a possible D gene is TRBD1 (5 bases). The CDR3 has 15 residues. Germline CDR1 and CDR2: MGHRA and YSYEKL. V lost 0 bases, J lost 6 bases, and 14 bases lay in between.

Written as DNA, the CDR3 is TGTGCCAGCAGCTTAGGGTTGGGGAACACTGAAGCTTTCTTT. Translating it yields CASSLGLGNTEAFF. This chain connects TRBV11-2 to TRBJ1-1; D is unresolved. This CDR3 has 14 residues. Trimming took off 1 base at V and 1 base at J, with 7 bases between the two ends. Germline CDR1 and CDR2: SGHAT and FQNNGV.

This rearrangement joins TRBV20-1 to TRBJ1-4; no clear D. Germline loops: CDR1 DFQATT, CDR2 SNEGSKA (reference sequence). V lost 7 bases to trimming and J lost 8 bases, with 11 bases between them. This CDR3 spans 11 amino acids. Here the CDR3 reads CSVVLGEKLFF. CDR3 nucleotide sequence: TGCAGTGTCGTACTCGGCGAAAAACTGTTTTTT.

The rearrangement uses TRBV11-2 and TRBJ2-1, with no clear D. Trimming left V 2 bases short and J 6 bases short, with 2 bases between. Germline values: CDR1 SGHAT, CDR2 FQNNGV. The CDR3 has 11 residues. CDR3 residues: CASSLFNEQFF. The CDR3 DNA reads TGTGCCAGCAGCTTATTCAATGAGCAGTTCTTC.

CDR3 loop: CASTTDPSLYNEQFF. The CDR3 DNA sequence: TGTGCCAGCACCACGGACCCCTCCTTATACAATGAGCAGTTCTTC. The rearrangement links TRBV6-5 to TRBJ2-1; D gene unclear. The CDR3 consists of 15 residues. Trimming cost V 7 bases and J 4 bases, with 17 bases left between them. From germline, CDR1 is MNHEY and CDR2 SVGAGI.

This clone was seen only a few times. The chain carries TRBV6-6 and TRBJ1-2; no clear D gene. The CDR3 totals 15 residues. Trimming stripped 7 bases from V and 3 bases from J, with 18 bases between. The germline CDR1 and CDR2 sequences are MNHNY and SVGAGI (reference sequence). CDR3 protein: CASTSGITVYYGYTF. The CDR3 DNA sequence: TGTGCCAGCACATCGGGGATAACAGTTTACTATGGCTACACCTTC.

This clone has only one observation. The chain carries TRBV18 and TRBJ2-7; D is possibly TRBD1 (6 bases). Trimming left V 9 bases short and J 0 bases short, with 12 bases between. Germline V gene data show CDR1 as KGHSH and CDR2 as LQKENI. The CDR3 covers 13 residues. The CDR3: CASQTGYSYEQYF. The CDR3 DNA reads TGTGCCAGTCAAACAGGGTACTCCTACGAGCAGTACTTC.

V is TRBV5-1 and J is TRBJ2-4; D is possibly TRBD2 (6 bases). The length of the CDR3 is 15 residues. Germline CDR1 is SGHRS and CDR2 is YFSETQ. V lost 4 bases, J lost 5 bases, and 16 bases lay in between. The CDR3 reads CASSPNEGRQNIQYF. As DNA, the CDR3 is TGCGCCAGCAGCCCAAACGAGGGGAGGCAAAACATTCAGTACTTC.

Notes on this clone: Mismatch with germline at one junction end may stem from a read error. The V and J genes are TRBV6-5 and TRBJ2-1; perhaps TRBD2 as D (6 bases). The CDR3 spans 13 residues. The germline CDR1 and CDR2 sequences are MNHEY and SVGAGI. The DNA of the CDR3 is TGTGCCAGTTCCGGGACTTCCTTCAATGAGCAGTTCTTC. Translated: CASSGTSFNEQFF.

This clone has a single count. This chain uses TRBV19 with TRBJ2-7, with D tentatively TRBD2 (6 bases). Looked up from germline, CDR1 is LNHDA and CDR2 is SQIVND (reference sequence). This CDR3 comprises 14 residues. V was pared by 3 bases and J by 4 bases, with 13 bases between. The CDR3 loop reads CASSITGLLYEQYF. In nucleotides, the CDR3 is TGTGCCAGTAGTATCACAGGACTACTTTACGAGCAGTACTTC.

This chain joins TRBV5-6 and TRBJ1-2; TRBD1 is a possible D gene (6 bases). The V gene lost 2 bases and the J gene lost 4 bases, with 9 bases spanning the gap. Germline assignment: CDR1 SGHDT and CDR2 YYEEEE. The CDR3 spans 13 residues. CDR3 bases: TGTGCCAGCAGCTTAACAGGGCCCTATGGCTACACCTTC. Residues: CASSLTGPYGYTF.

This chain links TRBV7-9 with TRBJ2-3; no clear D gene. V was shortened by 3 bases and J by 5 bases, with 3 bases between the two germline ends. This CDR3 has 11 residues. Germline CDR1 reads SEHNR; CDR2 reads FQNEAQ (reference sequence). The CDR3 here is CASSFGDTQYF. CDR3 nucleotides: TGTGCCAGCAGCTTTGGAGATACGCAGTATTTT.

This sequence joins TRBV19 and TRBJ2-3, with D perhaps TRBD1 (6 bases). V was trimmed by 6 bases and J by 4 bases, leaving 14 bases between them. CDR1 is LNHDA, CDR2 SQIVND, per germline (reference sequence). The CDR3 totals 14 residues. The CDR3 protein is CASRTLGAADTQYF. CDR3 DNA: TGTGCCAGTAGGACTTTGGGGGCCGCAGATACGCAGTATTTT.